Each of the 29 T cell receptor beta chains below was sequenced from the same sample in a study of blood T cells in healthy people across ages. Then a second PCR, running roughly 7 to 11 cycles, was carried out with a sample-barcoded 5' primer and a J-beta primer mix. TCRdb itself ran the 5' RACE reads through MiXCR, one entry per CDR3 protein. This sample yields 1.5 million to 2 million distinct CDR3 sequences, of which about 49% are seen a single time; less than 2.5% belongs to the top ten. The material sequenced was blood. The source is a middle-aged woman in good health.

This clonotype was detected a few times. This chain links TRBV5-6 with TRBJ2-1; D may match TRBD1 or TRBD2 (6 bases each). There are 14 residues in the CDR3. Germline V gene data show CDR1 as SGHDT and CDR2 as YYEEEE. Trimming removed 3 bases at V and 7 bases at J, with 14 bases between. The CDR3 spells CASSYLGAGNEQFF. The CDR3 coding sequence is TGTGCCAGCAGCTATCTGGGGGCGGGAAATGAGCAGTTCTTC.

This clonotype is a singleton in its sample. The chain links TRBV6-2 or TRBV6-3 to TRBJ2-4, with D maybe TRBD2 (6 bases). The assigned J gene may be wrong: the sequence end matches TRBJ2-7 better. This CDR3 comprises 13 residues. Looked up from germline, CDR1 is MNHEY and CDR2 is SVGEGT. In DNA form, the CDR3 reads TGTGCCATCGGGGGACCAGTGCTCTACGAGCAGTACTTC. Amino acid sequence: CAIGGPVLYEQYF.

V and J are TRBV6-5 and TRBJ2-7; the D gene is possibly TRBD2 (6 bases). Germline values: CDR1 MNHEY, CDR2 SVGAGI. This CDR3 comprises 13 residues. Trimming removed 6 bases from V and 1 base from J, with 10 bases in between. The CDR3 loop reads CASRVGGSYEQYF. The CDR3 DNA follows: TGTGCCAGCAGAGTCGGGGGATCCTACGAGCAGTACTTC.

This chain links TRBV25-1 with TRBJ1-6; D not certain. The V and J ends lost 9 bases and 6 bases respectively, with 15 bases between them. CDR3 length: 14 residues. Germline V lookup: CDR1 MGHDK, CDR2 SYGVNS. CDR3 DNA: TGTGCCAGTGCAGCACCGGGAGCTAATTCACCCCTCCACTTT. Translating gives CASAAPGANSPLHF.

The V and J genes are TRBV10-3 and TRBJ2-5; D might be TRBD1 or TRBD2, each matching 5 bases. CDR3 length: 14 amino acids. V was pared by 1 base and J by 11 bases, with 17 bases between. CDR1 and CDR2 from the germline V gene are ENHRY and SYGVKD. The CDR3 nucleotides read TGTGCCATCAGTGAGTGGACACGGGAAGAGGAGCAGTACTTC. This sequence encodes CAISEWTREEEQYF.

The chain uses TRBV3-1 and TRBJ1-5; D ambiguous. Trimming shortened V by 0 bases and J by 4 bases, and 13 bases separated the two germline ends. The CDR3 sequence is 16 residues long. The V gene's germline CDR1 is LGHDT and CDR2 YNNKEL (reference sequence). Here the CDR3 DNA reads TGTGCCAGCAGCCAAGATATGGTAGGACCTAATCAGCCCCAGCATTTT. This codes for CASSQDMVGPNQPQHF. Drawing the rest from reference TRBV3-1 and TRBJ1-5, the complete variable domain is DTAVSQTPKYLVTQMGNDKSIKCEQNLGHDTMYWYKQDSKKFLKIMFSYNNKELIINETVPNRFSPKSPDKAHLNLHINSLELGDSAVYFCASSQDMVGPNQPQHFGDGTRLSIL.

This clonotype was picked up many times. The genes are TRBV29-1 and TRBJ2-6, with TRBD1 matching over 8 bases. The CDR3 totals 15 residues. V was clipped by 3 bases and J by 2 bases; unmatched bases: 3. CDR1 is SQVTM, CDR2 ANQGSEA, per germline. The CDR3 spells CSVDPGGAGANVLTF. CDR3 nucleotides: TGCAGCGTTGACCCAGGGGGCGCTGGGGCCAACGTCCTGACTTTC.

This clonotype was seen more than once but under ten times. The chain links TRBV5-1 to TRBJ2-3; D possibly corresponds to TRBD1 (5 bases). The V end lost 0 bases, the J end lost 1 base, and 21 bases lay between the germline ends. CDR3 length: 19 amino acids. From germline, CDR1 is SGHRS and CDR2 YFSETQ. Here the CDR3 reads CASSLASGPRAPRTDTQYF. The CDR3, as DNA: TGCGCCAGCAGCTTGGCCTCCGGGCCCAGGGCCCCTCGCACAGATACGCAGTATTTT.

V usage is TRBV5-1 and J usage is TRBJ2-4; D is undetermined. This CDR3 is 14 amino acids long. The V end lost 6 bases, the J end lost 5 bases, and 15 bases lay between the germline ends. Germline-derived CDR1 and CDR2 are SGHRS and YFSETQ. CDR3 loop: CASKPPGSENIQYF. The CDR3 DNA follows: TGCGCCAGCAAACCCCCAGGAAGTGAAAACATTCAGTACTTC. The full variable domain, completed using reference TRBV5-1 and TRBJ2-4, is KAGVTQTPRYLIKTRGQQVTLSCSPISGHRSVSWYQQTPGQGLQFLFEYFSETQRNKGNFPGRFSGRQFSNSRSEMNVSTLELGDSALYLCASKPPGSENIQYFGAGTRLSVL.

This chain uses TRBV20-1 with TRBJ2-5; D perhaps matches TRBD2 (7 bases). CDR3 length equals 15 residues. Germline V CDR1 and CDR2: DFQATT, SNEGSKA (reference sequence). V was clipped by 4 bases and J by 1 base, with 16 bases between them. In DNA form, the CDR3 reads TGCAGTGCTACCCTTGGGGGGGCCCCCCAAGAGACCCAGTACTTC. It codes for CSATLGGAPQETQYF.

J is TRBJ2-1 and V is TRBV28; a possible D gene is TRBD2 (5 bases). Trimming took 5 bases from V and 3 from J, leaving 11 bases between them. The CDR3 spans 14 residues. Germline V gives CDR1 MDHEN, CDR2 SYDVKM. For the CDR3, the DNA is TGTGCCAGCAGTCGCCTACTAGGCTACAATGAGCAGTTCTTC. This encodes CASSRLLGYNEQFF.

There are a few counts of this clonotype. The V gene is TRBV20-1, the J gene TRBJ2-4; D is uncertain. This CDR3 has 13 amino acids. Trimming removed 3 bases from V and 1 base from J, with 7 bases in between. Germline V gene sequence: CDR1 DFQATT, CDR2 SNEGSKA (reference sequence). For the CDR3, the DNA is TGCAGTGCTAGTCCTGGGGCCAAAAACATTCAGTACTTC. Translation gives CSASPGAKNIQYF.

The CDR3 here is CASSSSGANYGYTF. The CDR3 region has the DNA TGTGCCAGCAGCTCCAGCGGCGCTAACTATGGCTACACCTTC. The gene calls are TRBV9 and TRBJ1-2; no clear D gene. This CDR3 comprises 14 residues. Germline CDR1 is SGDLS and CDR2 is YYNGEE. Trimming removed 4 bases at V and 0 bases at J, with 10 bases between. The variable domain in full, with the rest retrieved from reference TRBV9 and TRBJ1-2, is DSGVTQTPKHLITATGQRVTLRCSPRSGDLSVYWYQQSLDQGLQFLIQYYNGEERAKGNILERFSAQQFPDLHSELNLSSLELGDSALYFCASSSSGANYGYTFGSGTRLTVV.

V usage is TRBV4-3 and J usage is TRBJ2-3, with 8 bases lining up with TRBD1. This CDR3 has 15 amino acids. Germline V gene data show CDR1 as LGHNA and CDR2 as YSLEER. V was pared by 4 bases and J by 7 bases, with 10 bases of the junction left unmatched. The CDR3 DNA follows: TGCGCCAGCAGCCCCGGACAGGGTTCCCCATATACGCAGTATTTT. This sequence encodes CASSPGQGSPYTQYF.

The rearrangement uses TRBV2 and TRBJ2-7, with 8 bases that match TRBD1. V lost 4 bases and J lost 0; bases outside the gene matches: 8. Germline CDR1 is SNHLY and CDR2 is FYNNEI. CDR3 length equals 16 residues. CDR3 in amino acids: CASSVGQVPSSYEQYF. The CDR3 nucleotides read TGTGCCAGCAGTGTGGGACAGGTCCCTAGCTCCTACGAGCAGTACTTC.

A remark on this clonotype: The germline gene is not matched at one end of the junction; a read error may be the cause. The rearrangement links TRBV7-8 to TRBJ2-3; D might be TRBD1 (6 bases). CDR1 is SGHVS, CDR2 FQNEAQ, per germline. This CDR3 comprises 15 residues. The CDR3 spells CASSLYRVSTYTQYF. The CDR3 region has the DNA TGTGCCAGCAGCCTGTACAGGGTGTCCACATATACGCAGTATTTT.

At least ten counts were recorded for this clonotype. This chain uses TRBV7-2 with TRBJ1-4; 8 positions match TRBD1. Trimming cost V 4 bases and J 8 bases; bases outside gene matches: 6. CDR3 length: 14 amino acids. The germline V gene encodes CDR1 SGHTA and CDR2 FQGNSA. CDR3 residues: CASSSDRGNEKLFF. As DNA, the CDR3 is TGTGCCAGCAGCTCCGACAGGGGAAACGAAAAACTGTTTTTT.

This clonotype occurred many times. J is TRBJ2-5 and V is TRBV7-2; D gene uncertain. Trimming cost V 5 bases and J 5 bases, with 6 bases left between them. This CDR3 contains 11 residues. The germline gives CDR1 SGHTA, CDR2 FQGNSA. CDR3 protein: CASSSMETQYF. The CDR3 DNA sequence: TGTGCCAGCAGCAGTATGGAGACCCAGTACTTC.

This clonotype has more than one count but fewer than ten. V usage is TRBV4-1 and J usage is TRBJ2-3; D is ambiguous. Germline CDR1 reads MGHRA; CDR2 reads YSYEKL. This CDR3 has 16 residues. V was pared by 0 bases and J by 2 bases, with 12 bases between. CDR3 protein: CASSQDLRRPTDTQYF. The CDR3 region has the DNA TGCGCCAGCAGCCAAGATCTCAGGCGGCCCACAGATACGCAGTATTTT.

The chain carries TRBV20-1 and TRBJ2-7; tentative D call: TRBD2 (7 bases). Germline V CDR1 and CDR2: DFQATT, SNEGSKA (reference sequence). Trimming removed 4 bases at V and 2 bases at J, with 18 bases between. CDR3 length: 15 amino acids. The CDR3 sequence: CSANRLGGGTYEQYF. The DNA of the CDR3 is TGCAGTGCTAACCGACTAGGGGGGGGGACCTACGAGCAGTACTTC.

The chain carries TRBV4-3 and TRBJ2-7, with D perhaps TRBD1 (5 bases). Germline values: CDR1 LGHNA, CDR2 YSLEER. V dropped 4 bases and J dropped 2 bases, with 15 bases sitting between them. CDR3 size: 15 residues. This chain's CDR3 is CASSRYRQTTYEQYF. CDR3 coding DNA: TGCGCCAGCAGCCGATATAGACAGACCACCTACGAGCAGTACTTC.

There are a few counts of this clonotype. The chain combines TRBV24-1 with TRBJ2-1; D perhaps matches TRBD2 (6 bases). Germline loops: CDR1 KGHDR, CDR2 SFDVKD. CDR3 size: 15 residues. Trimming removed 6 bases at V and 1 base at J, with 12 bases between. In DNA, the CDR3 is TGTGCCACCAGTAGGGGACTTCCATCCTACAATGAGCAGTTCTTC. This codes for CATSRGLPSYNEQFF.

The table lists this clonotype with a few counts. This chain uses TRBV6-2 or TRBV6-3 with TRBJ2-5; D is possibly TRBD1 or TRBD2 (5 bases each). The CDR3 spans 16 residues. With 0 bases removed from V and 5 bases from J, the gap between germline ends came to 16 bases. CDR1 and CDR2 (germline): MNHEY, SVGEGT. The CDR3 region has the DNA TGTGCCAGCAGTTACTCGGGGCGGGTGCGTACGGAGACCCAGTACTTC. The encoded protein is CASSYSGRVRTETQYF.

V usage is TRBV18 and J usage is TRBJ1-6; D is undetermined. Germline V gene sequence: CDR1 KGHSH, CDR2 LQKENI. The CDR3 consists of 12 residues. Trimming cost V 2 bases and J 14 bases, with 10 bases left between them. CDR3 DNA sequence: TGTGCCAGCTCACCAGGTTCCCCGACCCTCCACTTT. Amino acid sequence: CASSPGSPTLHF.

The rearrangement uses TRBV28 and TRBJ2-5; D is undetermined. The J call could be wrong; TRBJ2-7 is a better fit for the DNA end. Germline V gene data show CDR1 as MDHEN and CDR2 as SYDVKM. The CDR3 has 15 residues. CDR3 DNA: TGTGCCAGCAGTCCCTTTGACCTAAACAGTTTCGAGCAGTACTTC. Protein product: CASSPFDLNSFEQYF.

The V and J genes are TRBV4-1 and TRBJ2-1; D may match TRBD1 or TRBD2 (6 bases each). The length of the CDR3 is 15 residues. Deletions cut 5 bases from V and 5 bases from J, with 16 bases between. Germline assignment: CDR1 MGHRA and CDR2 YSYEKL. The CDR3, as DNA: TGCGCCAGCAGCAAGACGGGGGCCCCAAACAATGAGCAGTTCTTC. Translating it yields CASSKTGAPNNEQFF.

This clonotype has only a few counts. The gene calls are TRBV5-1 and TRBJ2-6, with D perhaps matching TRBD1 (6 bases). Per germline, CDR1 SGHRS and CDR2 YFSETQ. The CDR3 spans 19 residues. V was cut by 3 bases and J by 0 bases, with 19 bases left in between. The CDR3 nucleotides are TGCGCCAGCAGCTATCAAACCGGGACAACCTACTCTGGGGCCAACGTCCTGACTTTC. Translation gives CASSYQTGTTYSGANVLTF.

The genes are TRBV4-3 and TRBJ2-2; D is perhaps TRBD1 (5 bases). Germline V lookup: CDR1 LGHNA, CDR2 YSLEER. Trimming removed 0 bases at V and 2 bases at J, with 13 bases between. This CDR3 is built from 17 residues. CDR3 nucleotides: TGCGCCAGCAGCCAAGAGGAGACAGCACTTAACACCGGGGAGCTGTTTTTT. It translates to CASSQEETALNTGELFF.

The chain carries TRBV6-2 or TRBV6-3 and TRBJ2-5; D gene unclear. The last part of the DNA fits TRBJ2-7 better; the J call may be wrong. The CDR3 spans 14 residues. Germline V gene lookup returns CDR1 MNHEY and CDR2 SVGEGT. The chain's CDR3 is CASRESPYQGEQYF. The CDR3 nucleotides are TGTGCCAGCCGCGAAAGCCCCTATCAAGGCGAGCAGTACTTC.